Following are 12 T cell receptor beta chains from one sample sequenced in a study of blood T cell repertoires in COVID-19 (dated by TCRdb to 2020 to 2021). The library was prepared using the immunoSEQ multiplex PCR assay. TCRdb mirrors the immuneACCESS table, restricted to in-frame sequences. Some clones are absent from its copies; in checked studies, under half trace to an unresolved V gene, and the reason for the others is unknown. In this sample the table shows just under 30,000 clones, approximately 90% of which occur a single time. Jointly, the top ten make up around a sixth of the sample. The sequenced sample consisted of peripheral blood. The receptors were sampled from a man older than 75 with acute or convalescent COVID-19.

This clone showed up just a few times. The gene calls are TRBV18 and TRBJ1-2, with D tentatively TRBD1 (5 bases). The V gene's germline CDR1 is KGHSH and CDR2 LQKENI. V was clipped by 2 bases and J by 1 base, with 8 bases between them. The CDR3 consists of 14 residues. Written as DNA, the CDR3 is TGTGCCAGCTCACCATTACAGGATAACTATGGCTACACCTTC. Protein product: CASSPLQDNYGYTF.

The chain joins TRBV6-5 to TRBJ1-3; D unclear. V shed 5 bases and J shed 0 bases, with 5 bases lying between them. This CDR3 spans 13 amino acids. Per germline, CDR1 MNHEY and CDR2 SVGAGI. The CDR3 sequence is CASSRDSGNTIYF. In DNA, the CDR3 is TGTGCCAGCAGTCGAGACTCTGGAAACACCATATATTTT.

The V gene is TRBV5-1, the J gene TRBJ2-3, with 7 bases that match TRBD1. CDR1 SGHRS and CDR2 YFSETQ come from the germline V gene. The CDR3 has 16 amino acids. V dropped 2 bases and J dropped 0; count of bases not matched to a gene: 6. The CDR3 nucleotides are TGCGCCAGCAGCTTCCGGGACAGTTCTAGCACAGATACGCAGTATTTT. It is translated as CASSFRDSSSTDTQYF.

The chain couples TRBV3-1 (or the pseudogene TRBV3-2) to TRBJ2-1; TRBD2 is a possible D gene (6 bases). Between the trimmed V and J ends, which lost 6 bases and 2 bases, there was a span of 17 bases. The CDR3 sequence is 16 residues long. Germline-derived CDR1 and CDR2 are LGHDT and YNNKEL (reference sequence). In DNA, the CDR3 is TGTGCCAGCAGACGGGAGCGGCTAGGGACCTACAATGAGCAGTTCTTC. Protein sequence: CASRRERLGTYNEQFF.

The rearrangement joins TRBV4-2 to TRBJ2-3; weak D call: TRBD2 (6 bases). Trimming stripped 5 bases from V and 6 bases from J, with 21 bases between. The CDR3 contains 16 residues. The germline CDR1 and CDR2 sequences are LGHNA and YNFKEQ. CDR3 sequence (DNA): TGTGCCAGCAGCTTAAAGGAGGGTGCTCCACCGGATACGCAGTATTTT. Amino acids: CASSLKEGAPPDTQYF.

The chain combines TRBV7-2 with TRBJ2-4; TRBD1 might be the D (5 bases). CDR3 length: 15 residues. Germline CDR1 reads SGHTA; CDR2 reads FQGNSA. V lost 0 bases to trimming and J lost 3 bases, with 9 bases between them. CDR3 residues: CASSLAPRDKNIQYF. The CDR3 DNA is TGTGCCAGCAGCTTAGCCCCCAGGGACAAAAACATTCAGTACTTC.

The genes are TRBV9 and TRBJ1-3, with TRBD1 as a possible D gene (5 bases). Germline assignment: CDR1 SGDLS and CDR2 YYNGEE. The V and J ends lost 0 bases and 3 bases respectively, with 10 bases between them. The CDR3 is made up of 15 amino acids. CDR3 loop: CASSVGWTLGNTIYF. Written as DNA, the CDR3 is TGTGCCAGCAGCGTAGGTTGGACACTTGGAAACACCATATATTTT.

V is TRBV3-1 (or the pseudogene TRBV3-2) and J is TRBJ1-1, with D hard to call. The V and J ends lost 7 bases and 4 bases respectively, with 16 bases between them. The CDR3 totals 14 residues. Germline CDR1 and CDR2: LGHDT and YNNKEL (reference sequence). The CDR3 protein is CASTPGRRVTEAFF. As DNA, the CDR3 is TGTGCCAGCACCCCCGGGAGGCGGGTCACTGAAGCTTTCTTT.

V and J are TRBV3-1 (or the pseudogene TRBV3-2) and TRBJ1-5, with 7 bases identical to TRBD1. V dropped 1 base and J dropped 2; count of bases not matched to a gene: 5. Germline-derived CDR1 and CDR2 are LGHDT and YNNKEL (reference sequence). CDR3 length: 16 residues. In nucleotides, the CDR3 is TGTGCCAGCAGCCAAGCTAGGGGGCCTGGCAATCAGCCCCAGCATTTT. Translation gives CASSQARGPGNQPQHF.

V is TRBV11-2 and J is TRBJ1-1; D not certain. With 0 bases removed from V and 5 bases from J, the gap between germline ends came to 7 bases. In germline, CDR1 is SGHAT, CDR2 FQNNGV. The CDR3 covers 13 residues. CDR3 in DNA: TGTGCCAGCAGCTTAGAAGGAGGGACTGAAGCTTTCTTT. It codes for CASSLEGGTEAFF.

This clone has a single count. V usage is TRBV19 and J usage is TRBJ1-3; tentative D call: TRBD1 (6 bases). The CDR3 spans 15 residues. Germline lookup yields CDR1 LNHDA and CDR2 SQIVND (reference sequence). With 8 bases removed from V and 5 bases from J, the gap between germline ends came to 19 bases. The CDR3 bases are TGTGCCAGTCCTCTCTGTGGGGGGGCGCGAAACACCATATATTTT. Translated: CASPLCGGARNTIYF.

This clone occurred once. The V gene is TRBV28, the J gene TRBJ1-2; no firm D call. Germline-derived CDR1 and CDR2 are MDHEN and SYDVKM. This CDR3 is 13 amino acids long. The V gene lost 7 bases and the J gene lost 8 bases, with 17 bases spanning the gap. The CDR3 spells CASTPSEVYGYTF. CDR3 coding DNA: TGTGCCAGCACCCCCTCAGAGGTTTACGGCTACACCTTC.